This TCR beta chain was observed in a study of blood T cell repertoires in COVID-19. Study information: Samples of COVID-19 (acute and convalescent) were obtained from the United States, Italy and Spain. T cells, B-cell-depleted T cells, or PBMCs provided the cDNA or gDNA that served as material.

The V end was cut by 1 base, the J end by 0 bases, with 13 bases between. Germline V CDR1 and CDR2: MRHNA, SNTAGT. There are 18 residues in the CDR3. This clone came up a few times. Original analysis: Amplification from reference gene primers served as the basis for estimated nucleated cell counts. Here immunoSEQ multiplex PCR was the method, and the copy in TCRdb shows in-frame clones only, minus some. V, J and clone size are taken as reported in that table, and D and trimming were inferred from the DNA itself. The sample consists of roughly 150,000 clones, 85% to 90% of them appearing once. Source material: peripheral blood. The J gene is TRBJ2-6, the V gene TRBV6-4; tentatively, D is TRBD1 (6 bases). The TCR originated in a woman in her thirties or forties with acute or convalescent COVID-19. CDR3 amino acids: CASSDWTDANSGANVLTF. Written as DNA, the CDR3 is TGTGCCAGCAGTGACTGGACAGATGCTAACTCTGGGGCCAACGTCCTGACTTTC.